The table lists the clone carrying this TCR beta chain with many counts. These data originate in a study of CD8+ T cells in alopecia areata. V shed 8 bases, J shed 5 bases, and the junction held 14 bases outside the gene matches. This CDR3 is 16 amino acids long. Germline V gene sequence: CDR1 MGHRA, CDR2 YSYEKL. Following RNA extraction, reverse transcription yielded cDNA that acted as the sequencing template. The data were produced by immunoSEQ multiplex PCR, yet TCRdb's version contains in-frame clones alone and is incomplete. The repertoire holds around 61,000 clones, with about 44% as singletons.

Here the sequenced sample was CD8+ T cells sorted from blood, taken at week 0. V is TRBV4-1 and J is TRBJ2-1; TRBD2 agrees at 8 bases. This receptor was identified in a human donor with alopecia areata. The CDR3 loop reads CASSTIQTSGDNEQFF. Written as DNA, the CDR3 is TGCGCCAGCTCTACTATCCAAACTAGCGGAGACAATGAGCAGTTCTTC.